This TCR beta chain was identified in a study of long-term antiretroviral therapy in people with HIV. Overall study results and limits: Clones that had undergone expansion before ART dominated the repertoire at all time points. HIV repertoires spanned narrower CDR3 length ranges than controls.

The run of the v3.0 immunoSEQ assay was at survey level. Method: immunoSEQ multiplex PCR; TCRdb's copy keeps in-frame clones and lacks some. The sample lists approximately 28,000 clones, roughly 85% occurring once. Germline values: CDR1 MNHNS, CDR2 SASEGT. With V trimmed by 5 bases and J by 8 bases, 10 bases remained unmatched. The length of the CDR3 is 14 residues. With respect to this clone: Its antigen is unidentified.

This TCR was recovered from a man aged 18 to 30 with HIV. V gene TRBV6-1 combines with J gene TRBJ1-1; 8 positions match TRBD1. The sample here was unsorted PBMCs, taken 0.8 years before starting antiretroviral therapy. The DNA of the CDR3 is TGTGCCAGCAGTTCCGGGACAGGCGGGCGGGAAGCTTTCTTT. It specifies CASSSGTGGREAFF.